This is a list of T cell receptor beta chains from one sample in a study of a mutant IDH1 vaccine in newly diagnosed glioma. Their antigens remain unidentified. Sequencing was performed with immunoSEQ multiplex PCR; in TCRdb, only in-frame clones are kept and a portion is missing. The table records around 56,000 clones, roughly 82% of them present only once. Sequenced material: PBMCs, taken from a glioma patient whose treatment included an IDH1 peptide vaccine. These receptors originate from a young woman with glioma. Some clones in this sample may be carry-over from other donors' samples. The CDR3 runs from the conserved cysteine through the conserved F or W. A D gene is named only where the DNA matches it firmly. Where a row states a size, it is once, few, many or the class of an expanded clone; other rows omit it.

V gene	J gene	clone size	D gene	CDR3 protein	CDR3 DNA
TRBV15	TRBJ2-7	-	-	CATSRDFSPGGGGRGEQYF	TGTGCCACCAGCAGAGATTTCTCACCGGGGGGCGGCGGTAGGGGCGAGCAGTACTTC
TRBV4-1	TRBJ2-7	-	TRBD2	CASSQSYAGGTYEQYF	TGCGCCAGCAGCCAAAGCTACGCGGGAGGGACCTACGAGCAGTACTTC
TRBV25-1	TRBJ1-2	-	-	CASSEGQGPFEGYTF	TGTGCCAGCAGTGAGGGGCAGGGACCTTTCGAGGGCTACACCTTC
TRBV7-9	TRBJ1-4	-	-	CASSLGGGKNPTNEKLFF	TGTGCCAGCAGCTTAGGTGGGGGCAAGAACCCAACTAATGAAAAACTGTTTTTT
TRBV25-1	TRBJ2-5	few	TRBD1	CASSESTDRDRGMETQYF	TGTGCCAGCAGTGAGTCGACAGACCGGGACAGGGGAATGGAGACCCAGTACTTC
TRBV9	TRBJ2-3	few	TRBD1	CASSHRGPDTQYF	TGTGCCAGCAGCCACAGGGGGCCAGATACGCAGTATTTT
TRBV7-2	TRBJ2-5	-	TRBD2	CASSSGGKETQYF	TGTGCCAGCAGCTCCGGGGGGAAAGAGACCCAGTACTTC
TRBV6-1	TRBJ2-3	-	TRBD1	CASRQGAHTDTQYF	TGTGCCAGCAGACAGGGGGCACACACAGATACGCAGTATTTT
TRBV18	TRBJ1-5	-	TRBD1	CASSPGTGGNQPQHF	TGTGCCAGCTCACCAGGGACAGGGGGAAATCAGCCCCAGCATTTT
TRBV9	TRBJ2-7	-	TRBD1	CASSAGQGGPYEQYF	TGTGCCAGCAGCGCAGGACAGGGGGGACCCTACGAGCAGTACTTC
TRBV4-3	TRBJ2-2	-	-	CASSPGESSGNTGELFF	TGCGCCAGCAGCCCAGGGGAGAGTAGCGGGAACACCGGGGAGCTGTTTTTT
TRBV5-6	TRBJ1-5	-	-	CASSLNAGGSNQPQHF	TGTGCCAGCAGCTTGAACGCGGGGGGCAGCAATCAGCCCCAGCATTTT
TRBV7-2	TRBJ2-7	-	-	CASSSNRAPGQYF	TGTGCCAGCAGCTCGAATAGGGCCCCGGGGCAGTACTTC
TRBV7-9	TRBJ1-2	-	TRBD1	CASSLGQGGYGYTF	TGTGCCAGCAGCTTAGGGCAGGGGGGCTATGGCTACACCTTC
TRBV5-1	TRBJ1-2	-	-	CASSSGGWVNYGYTF	TGCGCCAGCAGCTCGGGGGGGTGGGTTAACTATGGCTACACCTTC
TRBV6-5	TRBJ1-2	few	TRBD1	CASSAGQGVTF	TGTGCCAGCAGTGCCGGACAGGGGGTAACCTTC
TRBV5-1	TRBJ1-2	-	-	CASSLVSGGGYTF	TGCGCCAGCAGCTTGGTTTCGGGGGGTGGCTACACCTTC
TRBV29-1	TRBJ2-7	-	TRBD1	CSVGQGRSYEQYF	TGCAGCGTGGGACAGGGGAGATCCTACGAGCAGTACTTC
TRBV30	TRBJ1-5	-	TRBD1	CAWSRDRNQPQHF	TGTGCCTGGAGCCGGGACAGGAATCAGCCCCAGCATTTT
TRBV4-1	TRBJ1-4	-	-	CASSQGDTRIEKLFF	TGCGCCAGCAGCCAAGGGGACACGCGAATAGAAAAACTGTTTTTT
TRBV23-1	TRBJ2-1	-	TRBD1	CASRYGQGAKNEQFF	TGCGCCAGCAGGTACGGACAGGGGGCGAAAAATGAGCAGTTCTTC
TRBV2	TRBJ1-2	-	TRBD1	CASSAMTGGVGYTF	TGTGCCAGCAGCGCCATGACAGGGGGCGTTGGCTACACCTTC
TRBV7-2	TRBJ1-6	once	-	CASSTRQAFPLHF	TGTGCCAGCAGCACCCGACAGGCCTTTCCCCTCCACTTT
TRBV6-5	TRBJ2-7	-	TRBD2	CASSYSMAGAYEQYF	TGTGCCAGCAGTTACTCTATGGCGGGAGCCTACGAGCAGTACTTC
TRBV5-4	TRBJ2-5	-	-	CASSTPANQETQYF	TGTGCCAGCAGCACCCCGGCGAATCAAGAGACCCAGTACTTC
TRBV18	TRBJ2-5	-	-	CASSPQVSISGTQYF	TGTGCCAGCTCACCCCAGGTTTCGATATCGGGGACCCAGTACTTC
TRBV25-1	TRBJ2-2	-	TRBD2	CASSEAGGQTGELFF	TGTGCCAGCAGTGAAGCGGGGGGGCAAACCGGGGAGCTGTTTTTT
TRBV7-9	TRBJ2-3	-	-	CASSVDRREQYF	TGTGCCAGCTCAGTGGACAGAAGAGAGCAGTATTTT
TRBV30	TRBJ2-7	-	TRBD2	CAWAGTGPSGRANEQYF	TGTGCCTGGGCCGGGACAGGTCCTAGCGGGAGGGCCAACGAGCAGTACTTC
TRBV14	TRBJ2-3	-	TRBD2	CASSLRLAASTDTQYF	TGTGCCAGCAGCCTTCGACTAGCGGCTAGCACAGATACGCAGTATTTT
TRBV5-4	TRBJ1-1	few	-	CASSFPSGEHTEAFF	TGTGCCAGCAGCTTCCCATCAGGGGAGCACACTGAAGCTTTCTTT
TRBV19	TRBJ1-2	once	-	CASSPRTANYGYTF	TGTGCCAGTAGTCCGAGGACGGCCAACTATGGCTACACCTTC
TRBV7-2	TRBJ2-2	-	TRBD2	CASGFWAGVELFF	TGTGCCAGCGGCTTCTGGGCGGGAGTAGAGCTGTTTTTT
TRBV6-6	TRBJ1-3	few	-	CASRQGSGNTIYF	TGTGCCAGCAGGCAGGGGTCTGGAAACACCATATATTTT
TRBV6-5	TRBJ2-1	once	-	CASTDWGAVNEQFF	TGTGCCAGCACCGACTGGGGGGCAGTGAATGAGCAGTTCTTC
TRBV13	TRBJ1-5	-	-	CASSRGTYQPQHF	TGTGCCAGCAGCCGCGGGACCTATCAGCCCCAGCATTTT
TRBV19	TRBJ1-1	-	-	CASRSPGGYTEAFF	TGTGCCAGTAGATCCCCCGGGGGGTACACTGAAGCTTTCTTT
TRBV5-1	TRBJ2-7	-	TRBD1	CASSTDRGEQYF	TGCGCCAGCAGCACGGACAGGGGCGAGCAGTACTTC
TRBV23-1	TRBJ2-7	-	TRBD1	CASSQSDRGGSEQYF	TGCGCCAGCAGTCAATCGGACAGGGGAGGATCCGAGCAGTACTTC
TRBV13	TRBJ1-2	once	TRBD1	CASSQKGALGRDFYGYTF	TGTGCCAGCAGCCAAAAGGGGGCCCTCGGCAGGGACTTCTATGGCTACACCTTC
TRBV25-1	TRBJ2-7	-	-	CASSVLGAAAEQYF	TGTGCCAGCAGTGTTCTGGGGGCGGCCGCCGAGCAGTACTTC
TRBV2	TRBJ1-1	-	-	CASSRPVNTEAFF	TGTGCCAGCAGCCGACCCGTGAACACTGAAGCTTTCTTT
TRBV7-8	TRBJ2-7	-	TRBD2	CASSSLSGRTEQYF	TGTGCCAGCAGCTCCCTTAGCGGGAGGACCGAGCAGTACTTC
TRBV7-2	TRBJ1-1	-	-	CATKYGAHTEAFF	TGTGCCACAAAATACGGGGCCCACACTGAAGCTTTCTTT
TRBV11-3	TRBJ2-7	-	-	CASSSGSLREQYF	TGTGCCAGCAGCTCCGGGTCCCTGCGGGAGCAGTACTTC
TRBV1	TRBJ2-3	-	-	CTSSHLLIGMWGETDTQYF	TGCACCAGCAGCCACCTCCTGATCGGCATGTGGGGGGAAACAGATACGCAGTATTTT
TRBV4-2	TRBJ2-1	once	-	CASSHSSSAEGPNEQFF	TGTGCCAGCAGCCACTCCTCTAGCGCAGAGGGGCCCAATGAGCAGTTCTTC
TRBV6-5	TRBJ2-7	-	TRBD2	CASSQTSVSYEQYF	TGTGCCAGCAGTCAGACTAGCGTATCCTACGAGCAGTACTTC
TRBV30	TRBJ2-7	-	-	CAWSVRAEQYF	TGTGCCTGGAGTGTTAGGGCCGAGCAGTACTTC
TRBV29-1	TRBJ2-3	-	TRBD2	CSVGGRALDTDTQYF	TGCAGCGTTGGCGGGAGGGCCCTCGACACAGATACGCAGTATTTT